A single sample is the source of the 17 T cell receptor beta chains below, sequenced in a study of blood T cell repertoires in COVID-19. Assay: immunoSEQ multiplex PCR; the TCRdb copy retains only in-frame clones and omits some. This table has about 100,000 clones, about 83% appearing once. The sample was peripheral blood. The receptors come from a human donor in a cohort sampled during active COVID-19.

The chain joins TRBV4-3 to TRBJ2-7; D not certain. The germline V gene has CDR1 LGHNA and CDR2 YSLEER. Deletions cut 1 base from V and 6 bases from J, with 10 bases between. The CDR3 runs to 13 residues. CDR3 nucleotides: TGCGCCAGCAGCCAAGTGCGTTCGTCCGAGCAGTACTTC. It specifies CASSQVRSSEQYF.

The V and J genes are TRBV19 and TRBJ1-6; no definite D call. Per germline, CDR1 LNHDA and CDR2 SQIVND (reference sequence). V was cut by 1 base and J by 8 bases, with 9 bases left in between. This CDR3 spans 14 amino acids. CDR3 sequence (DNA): TGTGCCAGTAGTATAGTAGCTGGAGATTCACCCCTCCACTTT. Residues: CASSIVAGDSPLHF.

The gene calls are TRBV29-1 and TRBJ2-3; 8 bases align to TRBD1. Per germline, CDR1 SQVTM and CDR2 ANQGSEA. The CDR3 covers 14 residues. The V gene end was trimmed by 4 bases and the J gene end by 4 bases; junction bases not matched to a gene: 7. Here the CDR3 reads CSVARGQVSDTQYF. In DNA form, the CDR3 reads TGCAGCGTTGCGAGGGGACAGGTATCAGATACGCAGTATTTT.

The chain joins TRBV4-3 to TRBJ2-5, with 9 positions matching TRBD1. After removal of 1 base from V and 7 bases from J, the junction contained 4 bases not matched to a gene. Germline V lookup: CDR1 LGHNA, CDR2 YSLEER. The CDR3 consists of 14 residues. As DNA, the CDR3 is TGCGCCAGCAGCCAAGGGGACAGGGCTGGGACCCAGTACTTC. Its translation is CASSQGDRAGTQYF.

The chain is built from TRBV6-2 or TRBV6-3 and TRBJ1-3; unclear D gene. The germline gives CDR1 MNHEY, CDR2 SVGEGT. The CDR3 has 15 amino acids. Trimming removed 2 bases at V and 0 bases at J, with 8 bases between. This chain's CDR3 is CASSYAPSSGNTIYF. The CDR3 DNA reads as TGTGCCAGCAGTTACGCTCCCAGCTCTGGAAACACCATATATTTT.

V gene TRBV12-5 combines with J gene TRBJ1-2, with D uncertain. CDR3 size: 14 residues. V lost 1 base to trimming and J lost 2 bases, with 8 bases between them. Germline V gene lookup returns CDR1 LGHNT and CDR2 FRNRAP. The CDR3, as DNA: TGTGCTAGTGGTTTGGAAACACCGAACTATGGCTACACCTTC. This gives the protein CASGLETPNYGYTF. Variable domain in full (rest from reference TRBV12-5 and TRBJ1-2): DARVTQTPRHKVTEMGQEVTMRCQPILGHNTVFWYRQTMMQGLELLAYFRNRAPLDDSGMPKDRFSAEMPDATLATLKIQPSEPRDSAVYFCASGLETPNYGYTFGSGTRLTVV.

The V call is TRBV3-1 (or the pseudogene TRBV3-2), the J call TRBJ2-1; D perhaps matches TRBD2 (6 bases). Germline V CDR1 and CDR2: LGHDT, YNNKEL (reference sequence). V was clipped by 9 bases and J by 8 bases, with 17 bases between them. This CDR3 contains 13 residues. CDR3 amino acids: CASNIRGGDEQFF. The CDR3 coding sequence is TGTGCCAGTAACATTCGGGGAGGAGATGAGCAGTTCTTC.

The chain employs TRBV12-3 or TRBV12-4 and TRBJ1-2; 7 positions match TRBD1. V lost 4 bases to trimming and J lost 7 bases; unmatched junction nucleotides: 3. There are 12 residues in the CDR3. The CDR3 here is CASSWDRTGYTF. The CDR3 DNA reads TGTGCCAGCAGTTGGGACAGAACTGGCTACACCTTC.

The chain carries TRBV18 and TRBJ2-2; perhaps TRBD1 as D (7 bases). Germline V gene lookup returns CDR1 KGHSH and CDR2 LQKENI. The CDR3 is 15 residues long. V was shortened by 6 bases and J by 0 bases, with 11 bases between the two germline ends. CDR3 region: CASSQGGSNTGELFF. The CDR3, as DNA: TGTGCCAGCTCCCAGGGGGGCTCGAACACCGGGGAGCTGTTTTTT.

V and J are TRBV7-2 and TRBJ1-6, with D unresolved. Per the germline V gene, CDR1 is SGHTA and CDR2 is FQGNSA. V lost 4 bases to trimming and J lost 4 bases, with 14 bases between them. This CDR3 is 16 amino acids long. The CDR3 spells CASSSGHEGYNSPLHF. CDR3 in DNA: TGTGCCAGCAGCTCTGGGCATGAGGGATATAATTCACCCCTCCACTTT.

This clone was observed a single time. The CDR3 DNA follows: TGTGCCAGCAGTTCTCGAGACCAAGAGACCCAGTACTTC. Translated, it gives CASSSRDQETQYF. This chain uses TRBV27 with TRBJ2-5; D is undetermined. This CDR3 comprises 13 residues. The V and J ends lost 4 bases and 0 bases respectively, with 6 bases between them. Germline loops: CDR1 MNHEY, CDR2 SMNVEV (reference sequence).

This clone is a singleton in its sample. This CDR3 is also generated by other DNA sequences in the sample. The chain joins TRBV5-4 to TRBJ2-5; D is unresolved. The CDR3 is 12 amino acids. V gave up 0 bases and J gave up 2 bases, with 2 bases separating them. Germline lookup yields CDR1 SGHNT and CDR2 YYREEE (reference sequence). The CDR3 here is CASSLAQETQYF. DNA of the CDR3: TGTGCCAGCAGCTTGGCTCAAGAGACCCAGTACTTC.

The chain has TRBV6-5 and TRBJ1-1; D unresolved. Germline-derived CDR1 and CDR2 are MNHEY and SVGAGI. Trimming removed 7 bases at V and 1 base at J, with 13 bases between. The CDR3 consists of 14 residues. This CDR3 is CASNQLTGNTEAFF. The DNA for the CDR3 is TGTGCCAGCAACCAACTGACGGGGAACACTGAAGCTTTCTTT.

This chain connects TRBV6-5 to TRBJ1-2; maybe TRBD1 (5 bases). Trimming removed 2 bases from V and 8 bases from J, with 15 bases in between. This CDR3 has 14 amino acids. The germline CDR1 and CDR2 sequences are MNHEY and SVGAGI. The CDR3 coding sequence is TGTGCCAGCAGTTACCTGGAGGGGCTTGAAGGCTACACCTTC. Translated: CASSYLEGLEGYTF.

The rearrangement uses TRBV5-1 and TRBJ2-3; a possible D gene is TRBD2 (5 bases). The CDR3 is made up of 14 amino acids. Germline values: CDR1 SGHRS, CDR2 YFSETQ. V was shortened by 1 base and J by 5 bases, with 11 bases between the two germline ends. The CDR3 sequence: CASSLRGNGDTQYF. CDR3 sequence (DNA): TGCGCCAGCAGCTTGCGGGGAAACGGAGATACGCAGTATTTT. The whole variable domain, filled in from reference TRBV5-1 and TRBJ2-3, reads KAGVTQTPRYLIKTRGQQVTLSCSPISGHRSVSWYQQTPGQGLQFLFEYFSETQRNKGNFPGRFSGRQFSNSRSEMNVSTLELGDSALYLCASSLRGNGDTQYFGPGTRLTVL.

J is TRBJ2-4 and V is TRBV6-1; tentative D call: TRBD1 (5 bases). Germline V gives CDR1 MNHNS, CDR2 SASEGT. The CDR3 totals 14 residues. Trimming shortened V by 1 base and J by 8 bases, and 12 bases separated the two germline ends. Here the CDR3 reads CASSEDGAWDIQYF. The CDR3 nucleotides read TGTGCCAGCAGTGAAGATGGGGCGTGGGACATTCAGTACTTC.

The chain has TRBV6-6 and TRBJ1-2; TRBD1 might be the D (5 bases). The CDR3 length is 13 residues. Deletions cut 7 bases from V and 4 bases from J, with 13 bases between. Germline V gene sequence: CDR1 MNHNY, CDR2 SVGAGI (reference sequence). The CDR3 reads CASNGRASYGYTF. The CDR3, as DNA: TGTGCCAGCAATGGCAGGGCATCCTATGGCTACACCTTC.